This T cell receptor (beta chain) comes out of a study of regulatory T cells in long-lasting Graves disease (dated by TCRdb to 2020 to 2022). Regarding the research as a whole: In the newly diagnosed Graves' disease group, patients had been taking antithyroid drugs for less than 3 months. Persistent Graves' disease patients were compared with newly diagnosed Graves' disease patients by peripheral blood TCR sequencing and RNA sequencing. The study took place in China and was registered as a clinical trial. A total of approximately 35 samples were covered by TCR sequencing, comprising approximately 13 persistent and 20 newly diagnosed Graves' disease patients. The paper as a whole reports these results and caveats: Persistent Graves' disease patients showed lower TCR Shannon entropy and fewer highly expanded clones than newly diagnosed patients, suggesting clonal expansion. Patients with persistent disease shared more public clonotypes (about 2,900) than newly diagnosed patients did (966). Only the TCR beta chain was sequenced and analyzed. Peripheral blood alone was examined, since thyroid tissue, which constituted the primary lesion, could not be accessed. TRBV28, TRBJ1-2 and TRBJ2-5 were preferentially used in persistent disease, while TRBV20-1 and TRBJ2-1 were favored in newly diagnosed disease. The authors noted that the small sample size was a limitation that may lower accuracy.

The meaning of the sample's time point label: newly diagnosed GD, antithyroid drugs for less than 3 months. For both TCR sequencing and RNA sequencing, RNA was extracted from PBMCs in TRIzol. Graves' disease was diagnosed according to American Thyroid Association guidelines. The patients came from an endocrinology department in Xi'an, China. Each patient gave approximately 10 milliliters of peripheral blood, collected in an EDTA anticoagulant tube. Ficoll Paque Plus density gradient separation was used to isolate PBMCs, and no further T cell sorting was performed. An Agilent 2100 Bioanalyzer and agarose gel were used to check RNA quality, while a NanoDrop 2000 measured RNA concentration. As regards this clonotype: It lacks a known antigen. There are no base qualities to consult, and no much larger clone falls within one base.

V sheds 4 bases and J sheds 2 bases, leaving 17 bases between their ends. Including the terminal cysteine and phenylalanine, the CDR3 comprises 16 residues. Only the CDR3 part of the read is kept: 48 bases, read in frame from the first base. Library preparation was by multiplex PCR. Sequencing used an Illumina HiSeq 4000. TCR beta libraries were built with iRepertoire HTBI primers and Arm-PCR amplification of CDR3 regions. Gel purification was performed on PCR products prior to sequencing. As for the authors' bioinformatics: Gene usage analysis of CDR3 amino acid clonotypes used the 62 TRBV and 11 to 15 TRBJ segments found across samples. COPE and FqMerger were used to merge the filtered high-quality paired reads into contigs. Contigs were aligned with BLAST to IMGT TRBV, TRBD and TRBJ reference genes, and CDR3 was defined per IMGT. Any clonotype with a frequency above 0.1% was counted as a highly expanded clone. Repertoire diversity was measured by Shannon entropy, and V-J evenness by the Gini coefficient. Public clonotypes were defined as clonotypes shared by more than one individual. The public reads were quality trimmed at Q25 with fastp and then assembled into clones with MiXCR by TCRdb, keeping productive beta chains. Records with the same CDR3 protein are collapsed into one entry carrying the most frequent genes and DNA. The V and J calls were not made by the authors but by TCRdb's processing. Counted in this sample were some 250,000 distinct CDR3 sequences; about 17% of them appeared once. The ten largest clones represent roughly a fifth of the sample.

This specimen consisted of peripheral blood mononuclear cells (PBMCs), obtained at new diagnosis, from a patient treated with antithyroid drugs. The clonotype comes from a female donor with Graves disease. The receptor chain draws on TRBV6-7 and TRBJ2-5; the D gene could be either TRBD1 or TRBD2, each agreeing at 5 bases. TRBV6-7 is known as an ORF, though its function is uncertain. The encoded CDR3 is CASSFGAGVLQETQYF. The DNA sequence follows: TGTGCCAGCAGTTTCGGGGCGGGCGTTCTTCAAGAGACCCAGTACTTC.